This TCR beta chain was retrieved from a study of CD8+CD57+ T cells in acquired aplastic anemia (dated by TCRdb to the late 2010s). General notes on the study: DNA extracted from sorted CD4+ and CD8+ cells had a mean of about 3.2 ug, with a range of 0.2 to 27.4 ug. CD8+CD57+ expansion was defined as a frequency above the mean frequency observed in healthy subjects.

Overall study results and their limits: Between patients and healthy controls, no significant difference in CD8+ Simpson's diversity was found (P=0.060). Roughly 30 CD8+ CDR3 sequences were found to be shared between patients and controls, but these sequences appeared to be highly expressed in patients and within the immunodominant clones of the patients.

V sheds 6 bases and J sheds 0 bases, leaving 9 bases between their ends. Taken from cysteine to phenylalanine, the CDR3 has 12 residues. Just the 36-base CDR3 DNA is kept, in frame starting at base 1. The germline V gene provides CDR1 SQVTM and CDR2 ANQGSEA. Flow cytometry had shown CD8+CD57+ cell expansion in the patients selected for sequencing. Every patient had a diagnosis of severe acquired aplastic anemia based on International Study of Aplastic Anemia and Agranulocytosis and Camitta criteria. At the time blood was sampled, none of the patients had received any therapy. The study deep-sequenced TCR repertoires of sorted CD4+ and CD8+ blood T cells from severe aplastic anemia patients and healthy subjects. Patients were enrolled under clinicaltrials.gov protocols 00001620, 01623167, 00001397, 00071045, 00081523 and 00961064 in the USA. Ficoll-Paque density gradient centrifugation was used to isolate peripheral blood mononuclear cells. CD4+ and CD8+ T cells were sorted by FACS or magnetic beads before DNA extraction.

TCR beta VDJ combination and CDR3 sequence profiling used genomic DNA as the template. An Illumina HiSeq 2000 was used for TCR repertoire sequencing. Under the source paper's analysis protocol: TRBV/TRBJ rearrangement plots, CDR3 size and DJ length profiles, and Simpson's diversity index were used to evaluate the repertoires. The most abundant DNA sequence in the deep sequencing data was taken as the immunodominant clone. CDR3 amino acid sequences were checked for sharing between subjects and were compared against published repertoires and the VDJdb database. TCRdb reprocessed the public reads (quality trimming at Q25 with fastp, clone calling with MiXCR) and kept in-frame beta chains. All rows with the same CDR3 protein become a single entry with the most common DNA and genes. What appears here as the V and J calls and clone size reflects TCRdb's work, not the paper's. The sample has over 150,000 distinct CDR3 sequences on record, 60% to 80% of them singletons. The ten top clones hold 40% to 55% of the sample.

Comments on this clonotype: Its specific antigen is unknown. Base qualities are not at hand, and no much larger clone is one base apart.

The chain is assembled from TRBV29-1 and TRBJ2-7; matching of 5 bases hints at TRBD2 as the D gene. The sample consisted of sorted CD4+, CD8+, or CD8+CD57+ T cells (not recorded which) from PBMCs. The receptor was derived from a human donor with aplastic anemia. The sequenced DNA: TGCAGCGTCCTTCTAGCCTCCTACGAGCAGTACTTC. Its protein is CSVLLASYEQYF.